This T cell receptor (beta chain) was captured by sequencing in a study of technical replicates of blood from several donors. The protocol was immunoSEQ multiplex PCR, while the TCRdb copy is restricted to in-frame clones and leaves out a portion. The table includes some 80,000 clones, around 96% detected once. This TCR was sampled from a human donor in good health. The sequenced material came from T cells isolated from PBMCs.

The CDR3 here is CSAALSGGSTDTQYF. CDR3 DNA sequence: TGCAGCGCCGCCTTGAGTGGAGGGAGCACAGATACGCAGTATTTT. The genes are TRBV29-1 and TRBJ2-3; D perhaps matches TRBD2 (6 bases). V was shortened by 7 bases and J by 0 bases, with 17 bases between the two germline ends. The germline gives CDR1 SQVTM, CDR2 ANQGSEA. The CDR3 loop spans 15 amino acids.